The 8 T cell receptor beta chains presented below share a single source sample, sequenced in a study of shared clonotypes between healthy human individuals. The table came from immunoSEQ multiplex PCR; TCRdb's copy has only in-frame clones and leaves some out. The data show about 980,000 clones, with over 60% seen just once and about 1.5% held by the top ten. Sequencing used memory CD4+ T cells sorted from blood. The subset is: CD45RA-negative fraction. Receptors originate from a man aged 18 to 29 in good health.

This chain connects TRBV15 to TRBJ1-1; D ambiguous. V was clipped by 1 base and J by 1 base, with 4 bases between them. CDR1 and CDR2 from the germline V gene are LNHNV and YYDKDF (reference sequence). The CDR3 covers 13 residues. The CDR3 loop is CATSRVQNTEAFF. CDR3 DNA: TGTGCCACCAGCAGAGTACAGAACACTGAAGCTTTCTTT.

V usage is TRBV5-6 and J usage is TRBJ2-5; 10 nucleotides agree with TRBD2. V dropped 1 base and J dropped 5; count of bases not matched to a gene: 5. CDR1 SGHDT and CDR2 YYEEEE come from the germline V gene. There are 15 residues in the CDR3. The CDR3, as DNA: TGTGCCAGCAGCTTGCTAGCGGGAGTGAGGGAGACCCAGTACTTC. Translated, it gives CASSLLAGVRETQYF.

This clone was counted once. This chain joins TRBV28 and TRBJ2-5, with D maybe TRBD2 (5 bases). This CDR3 has 12 residues. Trimming took off 3 bases at V and 13 bases at J, with 15 bases between the two ends. Germline-derived CDR1 and CDR2 are MDHEN and SYDVKM. The CDR3 bases are TGTGCCAGCAGTTTGGACTCGGAGGAGTTGTACTTC. It is translated as CASSLDSEELYF.

This sequence joins TRBV2 and TRBJ2-3, with D possibly TRBD1 on 7 matching bases. CDR3 length equals 15 residues. CDR1 SNHLY and CDR2 FYNNEI come from the germline V gene. Trimming took off 4 bases at V and 1 base at J, with 12 bases between the two ends. The CDR3, as DNA: TGTGCCAGCAGTGGACTAGGGGGCCGCACAGATACGCAGTATTTT. Translated: CASSGLGGRTDTQYF. Full variable domain (outside the CDR3, taken from reference TRBV2 and TRBJ2-3): EPEVTQTPSHQVTQMGQEVILRCVPISNHLYFYWYRQILGQKVEFLVSFYNNEISEKSEIFDDQFSVERPDGSNFTLKIRSTKLEDSAMYFCASSGLGGRTDTQYFGPGTRLTVL.

This clone was seen a single time. The V and J genes are TRBV14 and TRBJ2-3, with D possibly matching TRBD1 (5 bases). The V gene lost 2 bases and the J gene lost 8 bases, with 17 bases spanning the gap. Germline CDR1 reads SGHDN; CDR2 reads FVKESK. This CDR3 has 15 residues. For the CDR3, the DNA is TGTGCCAGCAGCCAAAGTCTCAGCACAGGAGCTACGCAGTATTTT. Encoded protein: CASSQSLSTGATQYF.

Only one count was recorded for this clone. The chain uses TRBV10-2 and TRBJ1-5, with 8 positions matching TRBD1. Germline CDR1 and CDR2: WSHSY and SAAADI. V was pared by 3 bases and J by 2 bases, with 6 bases of the junction left unmatched. This CDR3 spans 16 amino acids. For the CDR3, the DNA is TGCGCCAGCAGTGACCTAGGGACAGGAGGCAATCAGCCCCAGCATTTT. Its translation is CASSDLGTGGNQPQHF.

The CDR3 sequence is CASSPQIADTQYF. CDR3 coding DNA: TGTGCCAGCAGCCCCCAGATCGCAGATACGCAGTATTTT. The chain is built from TRBV9 and TRBJ2-3; D is ambiguous. V lost 4 bases and J lost 4, with 10 bases in between. CDR1 is SGDLS, CDR2 YYNGEE, per germline. The CDR3 loop spans 13 amino acids. Based on the CDR3 plus reference TRBV9 and TRBJ2-3, the full variable domain is DSGVTQTPKHLITATGQRVTLRCSPRSGDLSVYWYQQSLDQGLQFLIQYYNGEERAKGNILERFSAQQFPDLHSELNLSSLELGDSALYFCASSPQIADTQYFGPGTRLTVL.

V is TRBV11-3 and J is TRBJ2-5; tentative D call: TRBD2 (6 bases). Per the germline V gene, CDR1 is SGHNT and CDR2 is YENEEA. The V end lost 3 bases, the J end lost 5 bases, and 10 bases lay between the germline ends. The CDR3 totals 13 residues. The CDR3 reads CASSFGGVETQYF. CDR3 coding DNA: TGTGCCAGCAGCTTCGGCGGGGTTGAGACCCAGTACTTC.